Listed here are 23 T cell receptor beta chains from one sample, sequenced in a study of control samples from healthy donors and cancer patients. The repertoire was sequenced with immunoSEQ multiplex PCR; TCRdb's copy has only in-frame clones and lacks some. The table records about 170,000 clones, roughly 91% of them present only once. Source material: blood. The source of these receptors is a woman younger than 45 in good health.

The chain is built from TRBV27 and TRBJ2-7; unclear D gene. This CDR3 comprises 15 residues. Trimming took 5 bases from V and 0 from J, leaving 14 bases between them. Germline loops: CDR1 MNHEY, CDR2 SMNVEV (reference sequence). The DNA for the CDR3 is TGTGCCAGCAGTGCCCTCGGACGGAGCTCCTACGAGCAGTACTTC. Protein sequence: CASSALGRSSYEQYF.

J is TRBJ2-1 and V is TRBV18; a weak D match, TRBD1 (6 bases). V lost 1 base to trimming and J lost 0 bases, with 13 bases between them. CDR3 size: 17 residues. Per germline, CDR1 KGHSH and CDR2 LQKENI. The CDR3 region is CASSPQDSGSSYNEQFF. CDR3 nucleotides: TGTGCCAGCTCACCACAGGACAGTGGCTCCTCCTACAATGAGCAGTTCTTC.

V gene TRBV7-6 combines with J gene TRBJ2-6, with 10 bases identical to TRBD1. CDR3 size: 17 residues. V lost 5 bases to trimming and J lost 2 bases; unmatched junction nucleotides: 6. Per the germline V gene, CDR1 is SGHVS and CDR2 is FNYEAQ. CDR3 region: CASSPTGGATGANVLTF. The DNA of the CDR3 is TGTGCCAGCAGCCCGACAGGGGGCGCGACTGGGGCCAACGTCCTGACTTTC.

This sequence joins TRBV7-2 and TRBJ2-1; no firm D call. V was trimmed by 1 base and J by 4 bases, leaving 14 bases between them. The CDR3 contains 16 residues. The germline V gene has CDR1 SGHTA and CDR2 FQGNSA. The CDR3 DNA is TGTGCCAGCAGCTTAGTCTCCAGCCACTTATACAATGAGCAGTTCTTC. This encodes CASSLVSSHLYNEQFF.

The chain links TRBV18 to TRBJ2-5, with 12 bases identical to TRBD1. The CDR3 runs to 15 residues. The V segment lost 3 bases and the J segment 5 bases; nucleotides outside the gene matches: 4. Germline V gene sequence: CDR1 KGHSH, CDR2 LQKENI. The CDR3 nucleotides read TGTGCCAGCTCACCCCGGGACAGGGGGCTGGAGACCCAGTACTTC. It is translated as CASSPRDRGLETQYF.

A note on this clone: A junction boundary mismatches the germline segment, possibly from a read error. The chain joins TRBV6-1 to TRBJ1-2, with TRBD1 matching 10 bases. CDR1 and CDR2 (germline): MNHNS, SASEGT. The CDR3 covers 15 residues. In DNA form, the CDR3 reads TGTGCCACCAGTGACATCCGGGACAGGGGTAATGGCTACACCTTC. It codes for CATSDIRDRGNGYTF.

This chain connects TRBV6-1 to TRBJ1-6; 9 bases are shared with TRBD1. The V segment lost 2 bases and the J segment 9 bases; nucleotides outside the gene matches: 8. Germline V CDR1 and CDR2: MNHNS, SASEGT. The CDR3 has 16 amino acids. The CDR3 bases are TGTGCCAGCAGTGAACCTCCGGGACAGGGAACTTCACCCCTCCACTTT. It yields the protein CASSEPPGQGTSPLHF.

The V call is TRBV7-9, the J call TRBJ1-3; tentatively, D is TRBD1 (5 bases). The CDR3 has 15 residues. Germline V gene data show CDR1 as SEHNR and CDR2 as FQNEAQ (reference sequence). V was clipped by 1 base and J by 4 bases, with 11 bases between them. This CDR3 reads CASSLGGAPGNTIYF. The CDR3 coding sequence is TGTGCCAGCAGCTTAGGCGGGGCGCCGGGAAACACCATATATTTT.

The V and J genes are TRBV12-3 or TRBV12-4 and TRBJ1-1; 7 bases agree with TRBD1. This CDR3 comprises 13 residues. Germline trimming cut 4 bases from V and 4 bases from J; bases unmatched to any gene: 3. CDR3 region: CASSSQGITEAFF. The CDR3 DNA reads TGTGCCAGCAGTTCACAGGGGATCACTGAAGCTTTCTTT.

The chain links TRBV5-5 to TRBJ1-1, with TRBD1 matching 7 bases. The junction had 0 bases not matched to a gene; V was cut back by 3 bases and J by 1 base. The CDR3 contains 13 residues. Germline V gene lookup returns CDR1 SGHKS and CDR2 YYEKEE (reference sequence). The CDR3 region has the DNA TGTGCCAGCAGCTACAGGGGGAACACTGAAGCTTTCTTT. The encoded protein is CASSYRGNTEAFF.

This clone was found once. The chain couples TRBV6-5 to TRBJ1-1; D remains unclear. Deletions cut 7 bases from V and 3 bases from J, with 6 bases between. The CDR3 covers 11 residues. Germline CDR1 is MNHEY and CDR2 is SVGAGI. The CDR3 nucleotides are TGTGCCAGCATCCGGGACACTGAAGCTTTCTTT. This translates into CASIRDTEAFF.

CDR3 DNA: TGTGCCAGCAGCCGGGACAGGGCGAAAGATACGCAGTATTTT. Protein product: CASSRDRAKDTQYF. The chain combines TRBV27 with TRBJ2-3; 9 nucleotides line up with TRBD1. Per the germline V gene, CDR1 is MNHEY and CDR2 is SMNVEV (reference sequence). Trimming at V came to 6 bases and at J to 5 bases, leaving 6 bases not matched to a gene. The length of the CDR3 is 14 residues.

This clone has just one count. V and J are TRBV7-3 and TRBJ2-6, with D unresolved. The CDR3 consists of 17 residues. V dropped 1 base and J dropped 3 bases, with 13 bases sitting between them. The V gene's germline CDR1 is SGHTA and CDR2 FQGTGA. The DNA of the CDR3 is TGTGCCAGCAGCTTAATTTGGTCGGGTGGTGGGGCCAACGTCCTGACTTTC. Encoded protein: CASSLIWSGGGANVLTF.

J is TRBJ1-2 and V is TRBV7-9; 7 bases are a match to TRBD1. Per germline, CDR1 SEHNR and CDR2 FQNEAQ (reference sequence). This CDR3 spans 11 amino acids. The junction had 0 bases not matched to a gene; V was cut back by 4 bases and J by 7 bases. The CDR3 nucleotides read TGTGCCAGCAGCTCAGGGGGTGGCTACACCTTC. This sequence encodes CASSSGGGYTF.

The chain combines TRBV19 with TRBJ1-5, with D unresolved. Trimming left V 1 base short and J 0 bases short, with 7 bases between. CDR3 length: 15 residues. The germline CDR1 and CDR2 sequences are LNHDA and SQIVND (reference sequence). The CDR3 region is CASSIGWVSNQPQHF. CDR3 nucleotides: TGTGCCAGTAGTATAGGGTGGGTTAGCAATCAGCCCCAGCATTTT.

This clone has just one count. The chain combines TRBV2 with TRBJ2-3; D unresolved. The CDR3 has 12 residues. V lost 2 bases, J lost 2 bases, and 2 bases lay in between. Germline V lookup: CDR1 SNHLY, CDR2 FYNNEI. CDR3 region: CASSEHTDTQYF. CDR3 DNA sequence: TGTGCCAGCAGTGAACACACAGATACGCAGTATTTT. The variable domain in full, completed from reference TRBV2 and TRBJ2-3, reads EPEVTQTPSHQVTQMGQEVILRCVPISNHLYFYWYRQILGQKVEFLVSFYNNEISEKSEIFDDQFSVERPDGSNFTLKIRSTKLEDSAMYFCASSEHTDTQYFGPGTRLTVL.

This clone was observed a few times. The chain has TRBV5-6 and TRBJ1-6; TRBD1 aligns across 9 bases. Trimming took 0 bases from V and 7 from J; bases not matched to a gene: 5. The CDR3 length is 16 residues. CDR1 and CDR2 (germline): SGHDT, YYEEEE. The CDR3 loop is CASSLAGTGFNSPLHF. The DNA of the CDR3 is TGTGCCAGCAGCTTGGCCGGGACAGGGTTCAATTCACCCCTCCACTTT.

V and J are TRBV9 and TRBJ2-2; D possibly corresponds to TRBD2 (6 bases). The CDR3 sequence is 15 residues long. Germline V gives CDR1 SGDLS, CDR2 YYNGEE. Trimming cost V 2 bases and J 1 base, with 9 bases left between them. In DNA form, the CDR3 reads TGTGCCAGCAGCGTGGGTAGCGGGAACACCGGGGAGCTGTTTTTT. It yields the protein CASSVGSGNTGELFF.

This CDR3 reads CSVTDTGELFF. The CDR3 bases are TGCAGCGTGACAGACACCGGGGAGCTGTTTTTT. The V call is TRBV29-1, the J call TRBJ2-2; tentatively, D is TRBD1 (5 bases). Germline V gives CDR1 SQVTM, CDR2 ANQGSEA. CDR3 length: 11 amino acids. V dropped 6 bases and J dropped 3 bases, with 5 bases sitting between them.

In DNA form, the CDR3 reads TGCGCCAGCAGCCAAGATCGAGGACAGGGAAGCAATCAGCCCCAGCATTTT. As protein: CASSQDRGQGSNQPQHF. The gene calls are TRBV4-1 and TRBJ1-5, with 8 bases fitting TRBD1. The trim removed 0 bases at V and 1 base at J, leaving 5 bases unmatched. The CDR3 totals 17 residues. CDR1 is MGHRA and CDR2 is YSYEKL in the germline V gene.

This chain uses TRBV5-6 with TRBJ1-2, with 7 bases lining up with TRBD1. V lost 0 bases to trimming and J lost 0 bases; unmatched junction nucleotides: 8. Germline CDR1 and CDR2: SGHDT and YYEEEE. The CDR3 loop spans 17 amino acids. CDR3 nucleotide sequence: TGTGCCAGCAGCTTGGCCGGGGACAGACCAACTAACTATGGCTACACCTTC. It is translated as CASSLAGDRPTNYGYTF.

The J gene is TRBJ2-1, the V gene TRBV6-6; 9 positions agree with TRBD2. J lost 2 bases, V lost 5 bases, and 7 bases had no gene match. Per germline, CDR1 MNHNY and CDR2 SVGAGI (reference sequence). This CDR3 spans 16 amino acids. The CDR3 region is CASSPLSGRTYNEQFF. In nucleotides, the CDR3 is TGTGCCAGCAGTCCCTTAAGCGGGAGGACCTACAATGAGCAGTTCTTC.

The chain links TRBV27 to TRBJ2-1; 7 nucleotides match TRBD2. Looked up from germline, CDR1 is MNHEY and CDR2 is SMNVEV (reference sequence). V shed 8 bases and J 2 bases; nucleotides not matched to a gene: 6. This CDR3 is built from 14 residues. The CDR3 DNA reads TGTGCCAGCGTTGCGGGGGTACCCTACAATGAGCAGTTCTTC. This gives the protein CASVAGVPYNEQFF.